These T cell receptor beta chains were read from a single sample in a study of CD8+ T cells in alopecia areata. Assay used: immunoSEQ multiplex PCR; TCRdb lists only in-frame clones, some missing. Here the sample spans approximately 210,000 clones, roughly three fifths being singletons. Specimen: CD4+ T cells sorted from blood, collected at week 4, from a patient treated with tofacitinib. The receptors were gathered from a human donor with alopecia areata. The CDR3 runs from the conserved cysteine through the conserved F or W. The D gene is left open where the match is weak. Size is stated for part of the rows, as once, few or many counts, or as a class when the clone is expanded.

CDR3nt,CDR3aa,v_gene,d_gene,len,abundance,j_gene
TGTGCCACCAGCAGAGTGGTTAACTATGGCTACACCTTC,CATSRVVNYGYTF,TRBV15,.,13,.,TRBJ1-2
TGTGCCTCAGGTGGGAACTATGGCTACACCTTC,CASGGNYGYTF,TRBV30,.,11,.,TRBJ1-2
TGTGCCAGCAGGGGACAGGGGGCCTCTGGAAACACCATATATTTT,CASRGQGASGNTIYF,TRBV27,TRBD1,15,.,TRBJ1-3
TGTGCCAGTAGTAGTGGTATCGGACAGGCGAATGTTGAATATGGCTACACCTTC,CASSSGIGQANVEYGYTF,TRBV19,TRBD1,18,few,TRBJ1-2
TGCGCCAGCAGCTTCTTACAGGGGGGCCGGTACGAGCAGTACTTC,CASSFLQGGRYEQYF,TRBV5-1,TRBD1,15,few,TRBJ2-7
TGTGCCTGGAAGGCTGGGCGGGGAGGAGAGACCCAGTACTTC,CAWKAGRGGETQYF,TRBV30,.,14,.,TRBJ2-5
TGTGCCAGCAATATGGGACAGAGACAGCCCCAGCATTTT,CASNMGQRQPQHF,TRBV2,TRBD1,13,.,TRBJ1-5
TGTGCCTGGAGCCCATCAGGGGCGGGGGGCTACACCTTC,CAWSPSGAGGYTF,TRBV30,.,13,.,TRBJ1-2
TGTGCCAGCCGTGCGGGGGGGGCCCAAGAGACCCAGTACTTC,CASRAGGAQETQYF,TRBV6-5,TRBD2,14,.,TRBJ2-5
TGCGCCAGCAGCCCGGAGGGGGCTGGATATTCACCCCTCCACTTT,CASSPEGAGYSPLHF,TRBV5-1,TRBD1,15,.,TRBJ1-6
TGTGCCAGCAGTCCCCGGACAGGGGGGAATGAAAAACTGTTTTTT,CASSPRTGGNEKLFF,TRBV27,TRBD1,15,.,TRBJ1-4
TGTGCCTGCGGGGAAGGGGCGTTTAATGAAAAACTGTTTTTT,CACGEGAFNEKLFF,TRBV19,.,14,few,TRBJ1-4
TGTGCCAGCACCCCGACAGGGACGGTCAACGAGCAGTACTTC,CASTPTGTVNEQYF,TRBV7-8,TRBD1,14,.,TRBJ2-7
TGTGCCAGCAGCTTACAGGGGAGTCAGCCCCAGCATTTT,CASSLQGSQPQHF,TRBV6-5,TRBD1,13,.,TRBJ1-5
TGTGCCAGCAGTTACTCTGGACAAGTGCGGAATTCACCCCTCCACTTT,CASSYSGQVRNSPLHF,TRBV6-5,.,16,.,TRBJ1-6
TGCAGCGTTGAGGAGGACAACTATGGCTACACCTTC,CSVEEDNYGYTF,TRBV29-1,.,12,once,TRBJ1-2
TGCAGCGTAGACCGACTAGCGGGGGCGGATACGCAGTATTTT,CSVDRLAGADTQYF,TRBV29-1,TRBD2,14,.,TRBJ2-3
TGCGCCAGCAGTCAATCCCTACAGTGGAACACCGGGGAGCTGTTTTTT,CASSQSLQWNTGELFF,TRBV23-1,.,16,.,TRBJ2-2
TGTGCTTGGGGGGGACAGGGCAATCAGCCCCAGCATTTT,CAWGGQGNQPQHF,TRBV12-5,TRBD1,13,few,TRBJ1-5
TGCGCCAGCAGCCAACGATCGGGCGGGGGAGCAGATACGCAGTATTTT,CASSQRSGGGADTQYF,TRBV4-1,TRBD2,16,.,TRBJ2-3
TGTGCCAGCAGCTTAGAGAGCGGGCGGAACACCGGGGAGCTGTTTTTT,CASSLESGRNTGELFF,TRBV7-2,.,16,.,TRBJ2-2
TGCAGCGTTGACCAGGGACAGGGACCAGATACGCAGTATTTT,CSVDQGQGPDTQYF,TRBV29-1,TRBD1,14,.,TRBJ2-3
TGCGCCAGCAGCTTGGAGGCAGGGGGAATGGATACGCAGTATTTT,CASSLEAGGMDTQYF,TRBV5-1,TRBD1,15,.,TRBJ2-3
TGTGCCAGCAGTTGGAGGGACATCTACGAGCAGTACTTC,CASSWRDIYEQYF,TRBV6-6,.,13,.,TRBJ2-7
TGCAGCGTAGGTACGGATCAGCCCCAGCATTTT,CSVGTDQPQHF,TRBV29-1,.,11,few,TRBJ1-5
TGTGCCATCAGTGACCCAGGCAAAACCTACGAGCAGTACTTC,CAISDPGKTYEQYF,TRBV10-3,.,14,many,TRBJ2-7
TGTGCCAGCACCGACAGTATCAATCAGCCCCAGCATTTT,CASTDSINQPQHF,TRBV6-5,.,13,once,TRBJ1-5
TGTGCCAGCAGCTCTCGTAGGAAAGGGGGTGGTACTGAAGCTTTCTTT,CASSSRRKGGGTEAFF,TRBV9,.,16,few,TRBJ1-1
TGCAGCTCAACTGGGGGGAATAGCGGGGAAGAGACCCAGTACTTC,CSSTGGNSGEETQYF,TRBV29-1,TRBD2,15,.,TRBJ2-5
TGTGCCACCAGCAAAACACCCGGGGGCGGCTCCTACAATGAGCAGTTCTTC,CATSKTPGGGSYNEQFF,TRBV15,.,17,.,TRBJ2-1
TGTGCCAGCAGCGGGGGACTAGAAAGGTACGAGCAGTACTTC,CASSGGLERYEQYF,TRBV9,TRBD2,14,.,TRBJ2-7
TGTGCCAGCAGTTTAAACAACATCTTGCGGGTAGCGAGTAATTCACCCCTCCACTTT,CASSLNNILRVASNSPLHF,TRBV28,.,19,.,TRBJ1-6
TGTGCCTGGAGTGCCCCCATCAGGGAGAAGAACTATGGCTACACCTTC,CAWSAPIREKNYGYTF,TRBV30,.,16,.,TRBJ1-2
TGCAGCGTTGGAGGGGGGATTGGGGAGCCCCAGCATTTT,CSVGGGIGEPQHF,TRBV29-1,.,13,.,TRBJ1-5
TGCGCCAGCAGCCAAGTCCCCTCTAGGGGGGGGATGGCCAAAAACATTCAGTACTTC,CASSQVPSRGGMAKNIQYF,TRBV4-1,.,19,few,TRBJ2-4
TGTGCCAGCAGCAATGGACAGGGGGTGAATCAGCCCCAGCATTTT,CASSNGQGVNQPQHF,TRBV28,TRBD1,15,.,TRBJ1-5
TGTGCCAGCAGTCTCCGGACAGGGACAGATACGCAGTATTTT,CASSLRTGTDTQYF,TRBV6-5,TRBD1,14,.,TRBJ2-3
TGTGCCACCAGCAGAGATGGAGTGGGAAACTATGGCTACACCTTC,CATSRDGVGNYGYTF,TRBV15,.,15,.,TRBJ1-2
TGTGCCAGCAGCCCACAGGGTACAGATACGCAGTATTTT,CASSPQGTDTQYF,TRBV11-3,.,13,few,TRBJ2-3
TGCAGCGCCCTCTGGACAGCAAACTACGAGCAGTACTTC,CSALWTANYEQYF,TRBV29-1,.,13,few,TRBJ2-7
TGTGCCAGCAGCTTGCCAGCGGGGAATGAGCAGTTCTTC,CASSLPAGNEQFF,TRBV5-4,TRBD2,13,once,TRBJ2-1
TGTGCCAGCAGCTTGGGTGGACAGGGCCTCTACGAGCAGTACTTC,CASSLGGQGLYEQYF,TRBV5-6,TRBD1,15,.,TRBJ2-7
TGTGCCTGGAGTGTAATCCGGCTTAGGAACACCGGGGAGCTGTTTTTT,CAWSVIRLRNTGELFF,TRBV30,.,16,.,TRBJ2-2
TGTGCCTGGAGTGCCTACAGGGGAAGTCAGCCCCAGCATTTT,CAWSAYRGSQPQHF,TRBV30,TRBD1,14,.,TRBJ1-5
TGTGCCATCAGTGACAGCTCTGGGGCCAACGTCCTGACTTTC,CAISDSSGANVLTF,TRBV10-3,.,14,.,TRBJ2-6
TGTGCCAGCAGCTCGCCCGGGACAGGGGGCACCGGGGAGCTGTTTTTT,CASSSPGTGGTGELFF,TRBV13,TRBD1,16,.,TRBJ2-2
TGTGCCAGCAGCCCTTGGGACAGGAACAATGAGCAGTTCTTC,CASSPWDRNNEQFF,TRBV5-6,TRBD1,14,.,TRBJ2-1
TGTGCCAGCAGCCAAGCGAGGGCCGAAGAGACCCAGTACTTC,CASSQARAEETQYF,TRBV4-2,.,14,few,TRBJ2-5
TGTGCCATCAGTGATCGCGGGGGCTACGAGCAGTACTTC,CAISDRGGYEQYF,TRBV10-3,TRBD2,13,.,TRBJ2-7
TGTGCCAGCGCCCTGGACTATGGCTACACCTTC,CASALDYGYTF,TRBV5-4,.,11,.,TRBJ1-2
TGCGCCAGCAGCCGGGGACAGGGGACCGGAAACACCATATATTTT,CASSRGQGTGNTIYF,TRBV5-1,TRBD1,15,.,TRBJ1-3